The 30 T cell receptor beta chains below all came from one sample that was sequenced in a study of early stage breast cancer tumors. Assay used: immunoSEQ multiplex PCR; TCRdb lists only in-frame clones, some missing. Counted here are 25,000 to 30,000 clones, 75% to 85% occurring once; the ten biggest clones make up about 13%. Sequenced: blood. All receptors derive from a person aged 55 to 69 with breast cancer.

The chain recombines TRBV19 with TRBJ1-5, with 7 bases matching TRBD1. The CDR3 has 14 residues. Germline lookup yields CDR1 LNHDA and CDR2 SQIVND (reference sequence). This CDR3 reads CATGLLISNQPQHF. CDR3 coding DNA: TGTGCGACAGGGCTTCTTATTAGCAATCAGCCCCAGCATTTT.

The V gene is TRBV18, the J gene TRBJ2-7; 10 bases agree with TRBD2. Germline V gene sequence: CDR1 KGHSH, CDR2 LQKENI. This CDR3 has 16 amino acids. V trimming: 2 bases; J trimming: 3 bases; junction bases outside the gene matches: 7. The CDR3 DNA is TGTGCCAGCTCACCAAAAACTAGCGGGATGTTCTACGAGCAGTACTTC. It specifies CASSPKTSGMFYEQYF.

The gene calls are TRBV21-1 and TRBJ1-5. TRBV21-1 is flagged as a pseudogene. The CDR3 runs to 15 residues. CDR3 in amino acids: CASSKSSWGGQPQHF. DNA of the CDR3: TGTGCCAGCAGCAAAAGCTCCTGGGGGGGTCAGCCCCAGCATTTT.

The V and J genes are TRBV2 and TRBJ1-4; 12 nucleotides align to TRBD1. Germline V CDR1 and CDR2: SNHLY, FYNNEI. The CDR3 is made up of 14 amino acids. V lost 4 bases, J lost 7 bases, and 1 base stayed unmatched. CDR3 protein: CASSGDRGREKLFF. The CDR3 coding sequence is TGTGCCAGCAGTGGGGACAGGGGGCGTGAAAAACTGTTTTTT.

CDR3 amino acids: CASGAGTRRSEQFF. CDR3 nucleotide sequence: TGTGCCAGCGGCGCCGGGACTAGGAGGAGTGAGCAGTTCTTC. This chain joins TRBV6-6 and TRBJ2-1; the match to TRBD2 covers 8 bases. This CDR3 spans 14 amino acids. Trimming cost V 8 bases and J 9 bases; bases outside gene matches: 12. Per germline, CDR1 MNHNY and CDR2 SVGAGI (reference sequence).

The rearrangement links TRBV27 to TRBJ1-2; 7 nucleotides align to TRBD1. With V trimmed by 0 bases and J by 3 bases, 7 bases remained unmatched. The CDR3 totals 16 residues. In germline, CDR1 is MNHEY, CDR2 SMNVEV (reference sequence). The CDR3 loop is CASSLSPGTVHYGYTF. The CDR3 nucleotides read TGTGCCAGCAGTTTATCCCCCGGGACAGTCCACTATGGCTACACCTTC.

The chain links TRBV10-2 to TRBJ1-5; the D is unclear. Germline lookup yields CDR1 WSHSY and CDR2 SAAADI. The V end was cut by 3 bases, the J end by 0 bases, with 9 bases between. The CDR3 runs 15 residues. CDR3 region: CASSDEPYSNQPQHF. CDR3 nucleotide sequence: TGCGCCAGCAGTGACGAACCCTATAGCAATCAGCCCCAGCATTTT.

The chain uses TRBV7-2 and TRBJ1-2; 7 nucleotides align to TRBD1. This CDR3 has 13 amino acids. The germline V gene encodes CDR1 SGHTA and CDR2 FQGNSA. V dropped 1 base and J dropped 8; count of bases not matched to a gene: 4. The CDR3, as DNA: TGTGCCAGCAGCTTAGGGACAGGAGTAGGCTACACCTTC. Its protein product is CASSLGTGVGYTF.

The genes are TRBV19 and TRBJ2-3; 8 bases fit TRBD2. Trimming cost V 3 bases and J 2 bases; bases outside gene matches: 4. The length of the CDR3 is 15 residues. The germline gives CDR1 LNHDA, CDR2 SQIVND (reference sequence). In DNA form, the CDR3 reads TGTGCCAGTAGTATTGCGGGAGGTTCCACAGATACGCAGTATTTT. This encodes CASSIAGGSTDTQYF.

Only one count was recorded for this clone. The genes are TRBV11-2 and TRBJ2-1, with TRBD2 identical over 8 bases. J gave up 0 bases and V 5 bases, and 9 bases lay outside the gene matches. CDR1 SGHAT and CDR2 FQNNGV come from the germline V gene. The CDR3 has 17 amino acids. The CDR3: CASSLYSSGSSYNEQFF. CDR3 DNA: TGTGCCAGCAGCCTTTATTCAAGCGGGAGCTCCTACAATGAGCAGTTCTTC.

The J gene is TRBJ2-7, the V gene TRBV7-2, with TRBD2 matching 11 bases. Germline CDR1 reads SGHTA; CDR2 reads FQGNSA. V gave up 3 bases and J gave up 0 bases; unmatched junction bases: 1. The CDR3 length is 15 residues. In DNA form, the CDR3 reads TGTGCCAGCAGCTTGGGACTAGCGGACTCCTACGAGCAGTACTTC. It encodes CASSLGLADSYEQYF.

V usage is TRBV5-4 and J usage is TRBJ2-1, with 7 nucleotides matching TRBD1. Germline V lookup: CDR1 SGHNT, CDR2 YYREEE (reference sequence). This CDR3 spans 13 amino acids. V lost 4 bases and J lost 9; bases outside the gene matches: 7. DNA for the CDR3: TGTGCCAGCAGCATACAGGGGTCTGGTGAGCAGTTCTTC. It yields the protein CASSIQGSGEQFF.

The genes are TRBV4-3 and TRBJ2-7; 10 bases fit TRBD1. Trimming cost V 0 bases and J 1 base; bases outside gene matches: 9. CDR3 length: 18 amino acids. Germline values: CDR1 LGHNA, CDR2 YSLEER. In DNA form, the CDR3 reads TGCGCCAGCAGCCAAGATTGGGACAGGGGAATGGGGTCCTACGAGCAGTACTTC. This translates into CASSQDWDRGMGSYEQYF.

This clone was detected only once. The J gene is TRBJ2-7, the V gene TRBV27; the D is unclear. Germline loops: CDR1 MNHEY, CDR2 SMNVEV (reference sequence). The CDR3 contains 14 residues. With 3 bases removed from V and 3 bases from J, the gap between germline ends came to 12 bases. Here the CDR3 DNA reads TGTGCCAGCAGTTTCTCTTATCAGCGCTACGAGCAGTACTTC. Translating gives CASSFSYQRYEQYF.

The J gene is TRBJ2-5, the V gene TRBV4-3; TRBD1 matches at 9 bases. The J call may be faulty, since TRBJ2-7 better matches the DNA end. Germline V gives CDR1 LGHNA, CDR2 YSLEER. CDR3 size: 15 residues. The CDR3 loop reads CASSPTQGAYYEQYF. In DNA, the CDR3 is TGCGCCAGCAGCCCCACACAGGGGGCCTATTACGAGCAGTACTTC.

The rearrangement links TRBV7-8 to TRBJ2-7; the match to TRBD2 covers 10 bases. Trimming cost V 1 base and J 0 bases; bases outside gene matches: 9. This CDR3 region has 18 residues. Germline lookup yields CDR1 SGHVS and CDR2 FQNEAQ. The DNA of the CDR3 is TGTGCCAGCAGCTTAGTTATGCCGGCTAGCGGGAGCTCCTACGAGCAGTACTTC. This codes for CASSLVMPASGSSYEQYF.

The chain has TRBV19 and TRBJ1-2; TRBD1 agrees at 9 bases. The CDR3 spans 14 residues. J was trimmed by 6 bases and V by 7 bases; bases with no gene match: 9. From germline, CDR1 is LNHDA and CDR2 SQIVND (reference sequence). In nucleotides, the CDR3 is TGTGCCAGTATTCGTTTGGGACAGGGTCATGGCTACACCTTC. Its protein product is CASIRLGQGHGYTF.

The chain joins TRBV30 to TRBJ2-5; a weak D match, TRBD2 (6 bases). Trimming shortened V by 5 bases and J by 5 bases, and 15 bases separated the two germline ends. This CDR3 comprises 13 residues. The V gene's germline CDR1 is GTSNPN and CDR2 SVGIG (reference sequence). The CDR3 loop reads CAWAKGRYETQYF. The CDR3 DNA follows: TGTGCCTGGGCAAAAGGGAGGTATGAGACCCAGTACTTC.

The count of this clone is one. The chain has TRBV7-2 and TRBJ2-7, with D possibly TRBD1 on 6 matching bases. From germline, CDR1 is SGHTA and CDR2 FQGNSA. The V and J ends lost 2 bases and 4 bases respectively, with 15 bases between them. The CDR3 is 15 amino acids. The DNA for the CDR3 is TGTGCCAGCAGCTTAACGGGACAAGGGGTATACGAGCAGTACTTC. It codes for CASSLTGQGVYEQYF.

The J gene is TRBJ2-1, the V gene TRBV9; D is possibly TRBD2 (5 bases). CDR1 and CDR2 from the germline V gene are SGDLS and YYNGEE. V was cut by 3 bases and J by 11 bases, with 15 bases left in between. CDR3 length equals 13 residues. The DNA for the CDR3 is TGTGCCAGCAGCGAGGCTAGCTCAAGACAGCAGTTCTTC. Its translation is CASSEASSRQQFF.

This clone occurred once. This chain connects TRBV19 to TRBJ1-5, with D maybe TRBD1 (5 bases). The CDR3 spans 12 residues. The germline CDR1 and CDR2 sequences are LNHDA and SQIVND (reference sequence). The germline V and J ends were trimmed by 7 bases and 9 bases, with 13 bases remaining between them. The chain's CDR3 is CASTPQVGPQHF. The CDR3 nucleotides read TGTGCCAGTACCCCACAGGTCGGGCCCCAGCATTTT.

The V call is TRBV6-7, the J call TRBJ1-4; D remains unclear. TRBV6-7 is an ORF for which the function is uncertain. CDR3 length equals 12 residues. CDR3 coding DNA: TGTGCGATTGGGCTCATCGGTGAAAAACTGTTTTTT. Amino acid sequence: CAIGLIGEKLFF.

The rearrangement joins TRBV19 to TRBJ1-1; 7 bases are shared with TRBD1. The V gene end was trimmed by 3 bases and the J gene end by 4 bases; junction bases not matched to a gene: 8. CDR3 size: 15 residues. Germline V gives CDR1 LNHDA, CDR2 SQIVND (reference sequence). This CDR3 is CASSMGQLGGTEAFF. CDR3 sequence (DNA): TGTGCCAGTAGTATGGGACAGCTTGGAGGCACTGAAGCTTTCTTT.

This clone appeared a few times. The CDR3 sequence is CAPTPRGGIGNQPQHF. CDR3 nucleotides: TGTGCCCCCACCCCTAGAGGGGGCATAGGCAATCAGCCCCAGCATTTT. The chain employs TRBV7-2 and TRBJ1-5; 7 nucleotides align to TRBD1. This CDR3 spans 16 amino acids. Trimming removed 11 bases from V and 2 bases from J; junction bases left unmatched: 15. Germline values: CDR1 SGHTA, CDR2 FQGNSA.

V and J are TRBV29-1 and TRBJ2-3; D is uncertain. CDR1 is SQVTM and CDR2 is ANQGSEA in the germline V gene. There are 13 residues in the CDR3. V lost 8 bases and J lost 0, with 12 bases in between. CDR3 residues: CSNTASSTDTQYF. The CDR3, as DNA: TGCAGCAACACAGCCTCTAGCACAGATACGCAGTATTTT.

This sequence joins TRBV7-8 and TRBJ2-1; D is undetermined. The germline gives CDR1 SGHVS, CDR2 FQNEAQ. The CDR3 totals 11 residues. Trimming removed 2 bases from V and 10 bases from J, with 6 bases in between. Here the CDR3 reads CASSLYWEQFF. The CDR3 nucleotides read TGTGCCAGCAGCTTATACTGGGAGCAGTTCTTC.

This chain uses TRBV2 with TRBJ1-2; tentatively, D is TRBD1 (6 bases). The CDR3 has 13 residues. V was clipped by 2 bases and J by 7 bases, with 11 bases between them. Germline V gives CDR1 SNHLY, CDR2 FYNNEI. The CDR3 DNA reads as TGTGCCAGCAGTGAACAGGGGATGGGTGGCTACACCTTC. As protein: CASSEQGMGGYTF.

The chain employs TRBV25-1 and TRBJ2-1; 14 nucleotides align to TRBD2. In germline, CDR1 is MGHDK, CDR2 SYGVNS. The CDR3 contains 16 residues. With 8 bases clipped from V and 5 bases from J, the junction kept 8 bases outside the gene matches. The CDR3 loop is CASRRLAGGPHNEQFF. The DNA for the CDR3 is TGTGCCAGCCGCCGACTAGCGGGAGGGCCCCACAATGAGCAGTTCTTC.

Written as DNA, the CDR3 is TGTGCCAGCAGCTTTATCCAGGGAACCACCGGGGAGCTGTTTTTT. It specifies CASSFIQGTTGELFF. The chain employs TRBV5-4 and TRBJ2-2; D is perhaps TRBD1 (5 bases). Germline CDR1 SGHNT, CDR2 YYREEE (reference sequence). The CDR3 has 15 residues. The germline V and J ends were trimmed by 2 bases and 4 bases, with 12 bases remaining between them.

The chain links TRBV18 to TRBJ2-2; 15 bases are a match to TRBD2. The V gene's germline CDR1 is KGHSH and CDR2 LQKENI. The length of the CDR3 is 18 residues. Losses at the gene ends were 0 bases for V and 4 bases for J; bases not matched to a gene: 3. CDR3 protein: CASSPPGTSGRTTGELFF. CDR3 in DNA: TGTGCCAGCTCACCACCCGGGACTAGCGGGAGGACCACCGGGGAGCTGTTTTTT.